The next 6 T cell receptor beta chains were all read from a single sample in a study of CD8 T cells in ankylosing spondylitis. Study-wide findings and caveats: Ankylosing spondylitis blood appeared to carry a characteristic TCR beta motif of several highly homologous variants.

Their antigen targets remain unknown. A single record per CDR3 protein comes from TCRdb applying MiXCR to the 5' RACE reads. This sample has 700,000 to 1,000,000 distinct CDR3 sequences, with around 11% found just once. Specimen: blood, either unsorted or a sorted T cell fraction (not recorded which). The receptors shown here come from a male donor with ankylosing spondylitis.

In this sample, this clonotype turned up a few times. V is TRBV27 and J is TRBJ2-7; no clear D. CDR1 MNHEY and CDR2 SMNVEV come from the germline V gene (reference sequence). Trimming removed 5 bases from V and 1 base from J, with 18 bases in between. The CDR3 covers 16 residues. The CDR3 loop reads CASSPLVGEESYEQYF. As DNA, the CDR3 is TGTGCCAGCAGTCCCTTGGTCGGAGAGGAATCCTACGAGCAGTACTTC.

This chain connects TRBV15 to TRBJ1-4; D ambiguous. Trimming left V 0 bases short and J 0 bases short, with 14 bases between. The CDR3 extends over 18 amino acids. Germline V gene lookup returns CDR1 LNHNV and CDR2 YYDKDF (reference sequence). CDR3 in amino acids: CATSRDVAGVATNEKLFF. CDR3 bases: TGTGCCACCAGCAGAGATGTGGCAGGCGTTGCAACTAATGAAAAACTGTTTTTT.

At least ten counts were recorded for this clonotype. The chain recombines TRBV5-4 with TRBJ2-5, with 7 bases matching TRBD1. Germline V gene lookup returns CDR1 SGHNT and CDR2 YYREEE (reference sequence). This CDR3 contains 15 residues. J was trimmed by 5 bases and V by 2 bases; bases with no gene match: 9. CDR3 region: CASSLTGVYQETQYF. CDR3 coding DNA: TGTGCCAGCAGCTTAACAGGGGTGTATCAGGAGACCCAGTACTTC.

The chain recombines TRBV25-1 with TRBJ2-3; D remains ambiguous. The germline gives CDR1 MGHDK, CDR2 SYGVNS. The ends were cut back, 3 bases at V and 6 bases at J, with 10 bases in the middle. The CDR3 totals 13 residues. CDR3 coding DNA: TGTGCCAGCAGTGATCCCACCCCGGATACGCAGTATTTT. This codes for CASSDPTPDTQYF.

V gene TRBV28 combines with J gene TRBJ1-2; D is ambiguous. This CDR3 contains 12 residues. CDR1 MDHEN and CDR2 SYDVKM come from the germline V gene. The V end was cut by 3 bases, the J end by 6 bases, with 8 bases between. This CDR3 reads CASSLILNGYTF. CDR3 bases: TGTGCCAGCAGTTTGATCTTAAATGGCTACACCTTC.

This chain joins TRBV29-1 and TRBJ1-2; TRBD1 is a possible D gene (6 bases). The ends were cut back, 3 bases at V and 3 bases at J, with 11 bases in the middle. Germline loops: CDR1 SQVTM, CDR2 ANQGSEA. This CDR3 comprises 13 residues. In DNA form, the CDR3 reads TGCAGCGTTGACCTCAGGGGATACTATGGCTACACCTTC. Its protein product is CSVDLRGYYGYTF.